The rows below give T cell receptor beta chains drawn from one sample of a study of blood T cell repertoires in COVID-19. Clones were sequenced by immunoSEQ multiplex PCR, and TCRdb holds only the in-frame ones, with some missing. The sample contains approximately 330,000 clones, roughly 90% of which appear only once. Sequencing was carried out using peripheral blood. All receptors come from a woman in her fifties or sixties with active or convalescent COVID-19. The conserved cysteine and the conserved F or W are not part of the CDR3 here.

>TRBV19|TRBJ1-1|13
ASSITGQPNTEAF
>TRBV7-2|TRBJ1-2|14
ASSLVIGQGGYGYT
>TRBV24-1|TRBJ1-2|13
ATSDSGTGRNGYT
>TRBV18|TRBJ1-5|14
ASSSSVAYSNQPQH
>TRBV14|TRBJ2-7|12
ASSQERFSYEQY
>TRBV12-5|TRBJ2-3|11
ASGRGPTDTQY
>TRBV6-2/TRBV6-3|TRBJ1-2|14
ASSFSGTGGSYGYT
>TRBV28|TRBJ1-4|16
ASSLPAGTRGTNEKLF
>TRBV7-7|TRBJ2-5|12
ASSPSEAGETQY
>TRBV28|TRBJ2-2|16
ASSPPLGGRAYTGELF
>TRBV28|TRBJ2-2|14
ASSLLPAGGAGELF
>TRBV11-2|TRBJ2-5|14
ASSSVSGSGQETQY
>TRBV7-6|TRBJ2-3|13
ASRPMGGLTDTQY
>TRBV19|TRBJ1-2|16
ASSKGTSAIGPYYGYT
>TRBV28|TRBJ2-7|10
ASSQTGTEQY
>TRBV28|TRBJ1-5|15
ASSLADRVVSNQPQH
>TRBV29-1|TRBJ1-2|10
SVVLPNYGYT
>TRBV6-6|TRBJ1-2|10
ASSQSSLGYT
>TRBV10-3|TRBJ1-2|12
AIRHGQGVEGYT
>TRBV28|TRBJ2-2|13
ASSLFTSGNRELF
>TRBV14|TRBJ2-1|13
ASSPRMASYNEQF
>TRBV5-5|TRBJ2-2|12
ASSFPGGTGELF
>TRBV10-3|TRBJ1-5|10
AVGQGAQPQH